This TCR beta chain was captured in a study of T cell changes during pregnancy in multiple sclerosis. This clone was detected once. Clones were read by immunoSEQ multiplex PCR, and TCRdb kept only the in-frame ones, dropping some. The sample lists about 130,000 clones, about 95% occurring once. The sequences come from peripheral blood, collected after pregnancy. The sequence came from a female donor with multiple sclerosis, enrolled in a pregnancy study.

The CDR3: CASSFKGGLALYNEQFF. CDR3 nucleotide sequence: TGTGCCAGCAGCTTTAAAGGGGGACTAGCGCTATACAATGAGCAGTTCTTC. The rearrangement uses TRBV7-3 and TRBJ2-1; 10 bases match TRBD2. Germline lookup yields CDR1 SGHTA and CDR2 FQGTGA. The ends lost 3 bases at V and 4 bases at J; junction bases unmatched: 9. The CDR3 loop spans 17 amino acids.